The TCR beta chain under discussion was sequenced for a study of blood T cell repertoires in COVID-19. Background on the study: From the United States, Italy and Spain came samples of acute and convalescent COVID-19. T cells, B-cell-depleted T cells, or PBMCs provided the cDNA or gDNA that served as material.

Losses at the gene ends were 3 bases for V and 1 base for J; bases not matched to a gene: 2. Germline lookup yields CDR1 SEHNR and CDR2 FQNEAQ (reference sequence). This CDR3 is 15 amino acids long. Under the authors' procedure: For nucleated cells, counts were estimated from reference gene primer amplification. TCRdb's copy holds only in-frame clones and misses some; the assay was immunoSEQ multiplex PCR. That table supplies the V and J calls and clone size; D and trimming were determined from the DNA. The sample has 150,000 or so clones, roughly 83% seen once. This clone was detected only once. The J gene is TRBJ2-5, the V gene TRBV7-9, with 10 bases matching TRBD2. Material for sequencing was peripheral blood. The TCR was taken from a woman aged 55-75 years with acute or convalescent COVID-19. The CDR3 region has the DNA TGTGCCAGCAGCTTGATAGCGGGGGGCCAAGAGACCCAGTACTTC. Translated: CASSLIAGGQETQYF. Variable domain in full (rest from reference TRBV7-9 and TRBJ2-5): DTGVSQNPRHKITKRGQNVTFRCDPISEHNRLYWYRQTLGQGPEFLTYFQNEAQLEKSRLLSDRFSAERPKGSFSTLEIQRTEQGDSAMYLCASSLIAGGQETQYFGPGTRLLVL.